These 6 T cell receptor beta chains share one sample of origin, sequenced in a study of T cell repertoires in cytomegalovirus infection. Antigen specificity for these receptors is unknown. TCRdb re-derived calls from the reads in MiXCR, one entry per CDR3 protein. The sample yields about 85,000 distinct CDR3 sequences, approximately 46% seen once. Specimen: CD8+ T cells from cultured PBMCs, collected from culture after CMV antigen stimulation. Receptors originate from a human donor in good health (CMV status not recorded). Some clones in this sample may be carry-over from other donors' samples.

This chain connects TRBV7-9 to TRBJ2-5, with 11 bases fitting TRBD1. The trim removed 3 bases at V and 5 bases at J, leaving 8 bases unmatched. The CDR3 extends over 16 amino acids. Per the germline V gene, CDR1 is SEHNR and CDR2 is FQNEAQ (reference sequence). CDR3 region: CASSLGTGGNMETQYF. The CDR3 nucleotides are TGTGCCAGCAGCTTGGGGACAGGGGGTAATATGGAGACCCAGTACTTC.

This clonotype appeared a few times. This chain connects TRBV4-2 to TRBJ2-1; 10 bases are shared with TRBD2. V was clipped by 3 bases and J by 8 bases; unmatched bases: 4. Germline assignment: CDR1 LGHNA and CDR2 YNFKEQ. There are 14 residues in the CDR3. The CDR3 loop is CASSHRTSGHEQFF. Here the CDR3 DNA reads TGTGCCAGCAGCCACCGGACTAGCGGCCATGAGCAGTTCTTC.

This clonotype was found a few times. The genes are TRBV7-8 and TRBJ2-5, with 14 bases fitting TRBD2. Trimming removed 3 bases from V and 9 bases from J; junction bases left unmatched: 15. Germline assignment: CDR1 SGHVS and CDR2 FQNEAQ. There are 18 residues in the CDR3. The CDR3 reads CASSLGLAGARRWVAQYF. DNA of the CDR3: TGTGCCAGCAGCTTGGGACTAGCGGGGGCCCGGCGATGGGTTGCCCAGTACTTC.

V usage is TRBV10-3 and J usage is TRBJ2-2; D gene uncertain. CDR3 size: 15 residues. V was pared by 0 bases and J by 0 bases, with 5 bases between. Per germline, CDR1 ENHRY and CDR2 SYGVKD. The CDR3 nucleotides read TGTGCCATCAGTGAGTCCATTTCGAACACCGGGGAGCTGTTTTTT. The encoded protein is CAISESISNTGELFF.

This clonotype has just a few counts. CDR3: CASSLSPGQGQETQYF. DNA of the CDR3: TGTGCCAGCAGTTTATCACCGGGACAGGGGCAAGAGACCCAGTACTTC. The chain carries TRBV28 and TRBJ2-5, with TRBD1 matching over 10 bases. Losses at the gene ends were 1 base for V and 2 bases for J; bases not matched to a gene: 4. The CDR3 is 16 residues long. Germline V CDR1 and CDR2: MDHEN, SYDVKM.

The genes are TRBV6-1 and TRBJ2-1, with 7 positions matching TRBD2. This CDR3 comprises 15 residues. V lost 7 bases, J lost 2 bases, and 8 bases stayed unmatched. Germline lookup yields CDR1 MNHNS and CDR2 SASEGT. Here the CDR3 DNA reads TGTGCCAGCACGCGACGGGAGGCCACCTACAATGAGCAGTTCTTC. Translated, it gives CASTRREATYNEQFF.